The 29 T cell receptor beta chains given below trace back to one sample, sequenced in a study of siplizumab effects on memory and regulatory T cells. Here immunoSEQ multiplex PCR was the method, and the copy in TCRdb shows in-frame clones only, minus some. The data contain tens of thousands of clones, roughly 95% of them singletons. Sequencing was performed on naive CD4+ T cells sorted from blood. The receptors were sampled from a human donor in good health.

The chain couples TRBV4-1 to TRBJ1-1; D gene uncertain. This CDR3 is 16 amino acids long. The V and J ends lost 1 base and 4 bases respectively, with 16 bases between them. Germline CDR1 is MGHRA and CDR2 is YSYEKL. CDR3 bases: TGCGCCAGCAGCCAAGGCATCCGTGTCGGGAGCACTGAAGCTTTCTTT. Protein sequence: CASSQGIRVGSTEAFF.

The chain has TRBV6-1 and TRBJ1-2; 8 bases align to TRBD1. Germline V gene lookup returns CDR1 MNHNS and CDR2 SASEGT. The CDR3 sequence is 18 residues long. V lost 2 bases and J lost 0; bases outside the gene matches: 11. CDR3 amino acids: CASSERTGTGASNYGYTF. CDR3 DNA: TGTGCCAGCAGTGAAAGGACCGGGACAGGCGCCTCTAACTATGGCTACACCTTC.

The rearrangement links TRBV28 to TRBJ1-5; D may be TRBD1 (5 bases). The CDR3 totals 15 residues. V lost 7 bases, J lost 2 bases, and 15 bases lay in between. CDR1 is MDHEN, CDR2 SYDVKM, per germline. CDR3 sequence: CASTKDTGGNQPQHF. The CDR3 bases are TGTGCCAGCACCAAGGACACCGGGGGCAATCAGCCCCAGCATTTT. Together with reference TRBV28 and TRBJ1-5, the CDR3 gives the full variable domain: DVKVTQSSRYLVKRTGEKVFLECVQDMDHENMFWYRQDPGLGLRLIYFSYDVKMKEKGDIPEGYSVSREKKERFSLILESASTNQTSMYLCASTKDTGGNQPQHFGDGTRLSIL.

The rearrangement joins TRBV7-8 to TRBJ2-3, with D maybe TRBD1 (6 bases). The germline gives CDR1 SGHVS, CDR2 FQNEAQ. The CDR3 totals 13 residues. The ends were cut back, 0 bases at V and 7 bases at J, with 8 bases in the middle. The CDR3 region has the DNA TGTGCCAGCAGCTTAGCGGGGGCAAATACGCAGTATTTT. As protein: CASSLAGANTQYF.

V and J are TRBV7-9 and TRBJ1-1, with D tentatively TRBD1 (6 bases). The V and J ends lost 6 bases and 5 bases respectively, with 19 bases between them. Germline values: CDR1 SEHNR, CDR2 FQNEAQ (reference sequence). This CDR3 contains 15 residues. CDR3 region: CASRSTGSGKTEAFF. CDR3 sequence (DNA): TGTGCCAGCAGGTCGACAGGTTCGGGGAAAACTGAAGCTTTCTTT. Looking up the rest from reference TRBV7-9 and TRBJ1-1 gives the full variable domain: DTGVSQNPRHKITKRGQNVTFRCDPISEHNRLYWYRQTLGQGPEFLTYFQNEAQLEKSRLLSDRFSAERPKGSFSTLEIQRTEQGDSAMYLCASRSTGSGKTEAFFGQGTRLTVV.

V and J are TRBV6-1 and TRBJ2-3, with TRBD1 as a possible D gene (6 bases). The CDR3 extends over 14 amino acids. Trimming stripped 7 bases from V and 0 bases from J, with 11 bases between. Germline loops: CDR1 MNHNS, CDR2 SASEGT. As DNA, the CDR3 is TGTGCCAGCAAGAAAGACAGGAGCACAGATACGCAGTATTTT. Translating it yields CASKKDRSTDTQYF.

V gene TRBV19 combines with J gene TRBJ2-7, with 8 bases fitting TRBD1. Germline CDR1 and CDR2: LNHDA and SQIVND (reference sequence). The CDR3 spans 16 residues. The J segment lost 3 bases and the V segment lost 2 bases, leaving 9 bases of the junction unmatched. CDR3 sequence: CASSITDPGGVYEQYF. DNA of the CDR3: TGTGCCAGTAGTATAACAGACCCAGGGGGCGTCTACGAGCAGTACTTC.

The rearrangement joins TRBV13 to TRBJ2-3, with TRBD2 matching over 8 bases. The CDR3 totals 16 residues. With 1 base clipped from V and 4 bases from J, the junction kept 7 bases outside the gene matches. CDR1 is PRHDT, CDR2 FYEKMQ, per germline (reference sequence). The CDR3 is CASSLAGGAHADTQYF. The CDR3 coding sequence is TGTGCCAGCAGCTTAGCCGGGGGGGCCCACGCAGATACGCAGTATTTT. The whole variable domain, filled in from reference TRBV13 and TRBJ2-3, reads AAGVIQSPRHLIKEKRETATLKCYPIPRHDTVYWYQQGPGQDPQFLISFYEKMQSDKGSIPDRFSAQQFSDYHSELNMSSLELGDSALYFCASSLAGGAHADTQYFGPGTRLTVL.

This clone was observed once. The chain carries TRBV6-6 and TRBJ2-4, with a tentative D call TRBD2 (7 bases). The CDR3 covers 13 residues. The V and J ends lost 7 bases and 7 bases respectively, with 14 bases between them. CDR1 and CDR2 from the germline V gene are MNHNY and SVGAGI (reference sequence). As DNA, the CDR3 is TGTGCCAGCATCGGTGGGGGGGCGAACATTCAGTACTTC. It specifies CASIGGGANIQYF.

The chain couples TRBV11-2 to TRBJ2-3, with a weak D call TRBD1 (6 bases). The CDR3 runs to 13 residues. The V end was cut by 4 bases, the J end by 2 bases, with 7 bases between. In germline, CDR1 is SGHAT, CDR2 FQNNGV. This CDR3 reads CASSSGDTDTQYF. CDR3 DNA: TGTGCCAGCAGCTCAGGGGACACAGATACGCAGTATTTT.

This clone was observed once. V usage is TRBV19 and J usage is TRBJ1-1; 8 nucleotides match TRBD1. The CDR3 runs to 14 residues. V dropped 8 bases and J dropped 1; count of bases not matched to a gene: 6. Germline CDR1 and CDR2: LNHDA and SQIVND (reference sequence). The DNA of the CDR3 is TGTGCCAGTGCCGCAGGGGGCGGGAACACTGAAGCTTTCTTT. It specifies CASAAGGGNTEAFF.

This sequence joins TRBV19 and TRBJ2-1; 8 bases are shared with TRBD2. V was pared by 5 bases and J by 2 bases, with 11 bases of the junction left unmatched. CDR1 is LNHDA, CDR2 SQIVND, per germline (reference sequence). This CDR3 is built from 17 residues. CDR3 amino acids: CASSSRNSGVPYNEQFF. The CDR3 nucleotides are TGTGCCAGTAGTTCGCGGAATAGCGGGGTCCCCTACAATGAGCAGTTCTTC.

The rearrangement links TRBV30 to TRBJ2-7; D tentatively reads TRBD1 or TRBD2 (5 bases each). The CDR3 totals 14 residues. The V end was cut by 4 bases, the J end by 5 bases, with 18 bases between. Germline V gene lookup returns CDR1 GTSNPN and CDR2 SVGIG (reference sequence). CDR3 in amino acids: CAWILYGAVDEQYF. The CDR3 DNA sequence: TGTGCCTGGATCCTTTACGGGGCAGTGGACGAGCAGTACTTC.

This clone was seen just once. The CDR3 is CASSELSQGLAKNIQYF. The CDR3 coding sequence is TGTGCCAGCAGTGAGCTGTCCCAGGGGCTAGCCAAAAACATTCAGTACTTC. The rearrangement uses TRBV6-1 and TRBJ2-4; D is possibly TRBD1 (6 bases). V was clipped by 3 bases and J by 0 bases, with 15 bases between them. Looked up from germline, CDR1 is MNHNS and CDR2 is SASEGT. The CDR3 is 17 residues long.

The rearrangement joins TRBV5-5 to TRBJ1-4, with 7 positions matching TRBD1. Germline V gene data show CDR1 as SGHKS and CDR2 as YYEKEE (reference sequence). Germline trimming cut 4 bases from V and 4 bases from J; bases unmatched to any gene: 4. This CDR3 has 14 residues. The CDR3 loop is CASSLTGNNEKLFF. The CDR3 coding sequence is TGTGCCAGCAGCCTGACAGGGAATAATGAAAAACTGTTTTTT.

This chain links TRBV12-5 with TRBJ2-7, with D maybe TRBD1 (5 bases). The CDR3 contains 15 residues. Germline lookup yields CDR1 LGHNT and CDR2 FRNRAP. V was clipped by 0 bases and J by 4 bases, with 13 bases between them. CDR3 bases: TGTGCTAGTGGTTTGGTCCAGGGTACTATGTACGAGCAGTACTTC. Translated, it gives CASGLVQGTMYEQYF.

This chain connects TRBV6-1 to TRBJ2-3; perhaps D is TRBD1 or TRBD2 (5 bases each). Trimming removed 10 bases from V and 9 bases from J, with 20 bases in between. The CDR3 totals 13 residues. The germline V gene has CDR1 MNHNS and CDR2 SASEGT. Here the CDR3 reads CAISRDPQWTQYF. CDR3 coding DNA: TGTGCCATCAGCCGGGACCCCCAGTGGACGCAGTATTTT.

The J gene is TRBJ1-1, the V gene TRBV30, with 8 bases that match TRBD1. The ends lost 4 bases at V and 4 bases at J; junction bases unmatched: 11. The germline V gene has CDR1 GTSNPN and CDR2 SVGIG (reference sequence). The CDR3 has 15 residues. The CDR3 protein is CAWKPGQASGTEAFF. CDR3 nucleotide sequence: TGTGCCTGGAAACCGGGACAGGCGTCAGGCACTGAAGCTTTCTTT.

V usage is TRBV7-2 and J usage is TRBJ1-3; D gene unclear. CDR3 length: 14 amino acids. The ends were cut back, 1 base at V and 4 bases at J, with 8 bases in the middle. CDR1 and CDR2 (germline): SGHTA, FQGNSA. Written as DNA, the CDR3 is TGTGCCAGCAGCTTAGGCGGGAGGGGAAACACCATATATTTT. Its protein is CASSLGGRGNTIYF.

This clone was picked up one time. This chain joins TRBV6-5 and TRBJ1-1; a possible D gene is TRBD1 (6 bases). CDR1 and CDR2 (germline): MNHEY, SVGAGI. The CDR3 is 13 amino acids. Trimming pared 5 bases from V and 1 base from J, leaving 8 bases between. Written as DNA, the CDR3 is TGTGCCAGCAGTCGCAGGGGGAACACTGAAGCTTTCTTT. It is translated as CASSRRGNTEAFF.

The chain couples TRBV18 to TRBJ1-5, with 8 bases matching TRBD1. Germline CDR1 KGHSH, CDR2 LQKENI. V was clipped by 3 bases and J by 4 bases; unmatched bases: 5. This CDR3 has 15 residues. CDR3 in amino acids: CASSPTGVKNQPQHF. CDR3 sequence (DNA): TGTGCCAGCTCACCGACAGGGGTAAAGAATCAGCCCCAGCATTTT.

This clone has just one count. The gene calls are TRBV19 and TRBJ1-4; TRBD1 is a possible D gene (5 bases). This CDR3 is 14 amino acids long. Looked up from germline, CDR1 is LNHDA and CDR2 is SQIVND (reference sequence). Trimming left V 4 bases short and J 0 bases short, with 6 bases between. DNA of the CDR3: TGTGCCAGTAGTAGGGGCTCAACTAATGAAAAACTGTTTTTT. Translating it yields CASSRGSTNEKLFF.

This clone came up once. The rearrangement links TRBV7-2 to TRBJ2-7, with 7 bases fitting TRBD2. CDR3 length: 15 amino acids. Trimming at V came to 1 base and at J to 3 bases, leaving 6 bases not matched to a gene. Germline V gene data show CDR1 as SGHTA and CDR2 as FQGNSA. The CDR3 sequence: CASSLEDRGGYEQYF. The CDR3 bases are TGTGCCAGCAGCTTAGAGGATCGCGGGGGCTACGAGCAGTACTTC.

V and J are TRBV9 and TRBJ2-5; 8 bases align to TRBD2. CDR1 is SGDLS and CDR2 is YYNGEE in the germline V gene. This CDR3 region has 15 residues. The V and J ends lost 3 bases and 3 bases, in that order; junction bases with no gene match: 7. In DNA form, the CDR3 reads TGTGCCAGCAGCGCTTATAGCGGGGAGAAAGAGACCCAGTACTTC. Amino acids: CASSAYSGEKETQYF.

The chain recombines TRBV28 with TRBJ2-4; D gene unclear. V lost 7 bases and J 0 bases, leaving 10 bases between the germline ends. CDR1 and CDR2 from the germline V gene are MDHEN and SYDVKM. The CDR3 runs 14 residues. CDR3 amino acids: CASKGGIAKNIQYF. CDR3 DNA: TGTGCCAGCAAGGGCGGAATAGCCAAAAACATTCAGTACTTC.

The gene calls are TRBV6-5 and TRBJ1-2; tentatively, D is TRBD1 (6 bases). Trimming pared 11 bases from V and 2 bases from J, leaving 15 bases between. In germline, CDR1 is MNHEY, CDR2 SVGAGI. The CDR3 has 13 residues. The CDR3: CASSRQANYGYTF. CDR3 sequence (DNA): TGTGCCTCCTCTAGACAGGCCAACTATGGCTACACCTTC.

The chain recombines TRBV11-2 with TRBJ2-1; 8 bases align to TRBD2. The germline V gene encodes CDR1 SGHAT and CDR2 FQNNGV. The CDR3 is 13 amino acids. In DNA, the CDR3 is TGTGCAGCGTCAGCGGGGGCTTACAATGAGCAGTTCTTC. Amino acid sequence: CAASAGAYNEQFF.

This clone has a handful of counts. The gene calls are TRBV19 and TRBJ1-6; D not certain. Trimming removed 9 bases from V and 0 bases from J, with 21 bases in between. There are 18 residues in the CDR3. CDR1 LNHDA and CDR2 SQIVND come from the germline V gene (reference sequence). CDR3 protein: CASRTITAQSSYNSPLHF. In nucleotides, the CDR3 is TGTGCCAGCAGGACCATTACCGCGCAAAGCTCCTATAATTCACCCCTCCACTTT.

The V call is TRBV11-2, the J call TRBJ2-2; D ambiguous. The germline CDR1 and CDR2 sequences are SGHAT and FQNNGV. With 1 base removed from V and 2 bases from J, the gap between germline ends came to 5 bases. This CDR3 contains 14 residues. The CDR3 loop reads CASSLVHNTGELFF. In nucleotides, the CDR3 is TGTGCCAGCAGCTTAGTACACAACACCGGGGAGCTGTTTTTT.